The clone carrying this TCR beta chain came up many times. Antigen unknown. The time point denotes: healthy volunteer bleed at 6 weeks. Total RNA came from unfractionated whole blood. What the library attached to individual cDNA molecules were unique molecular identifiers. One entry per CDR3 protein, called by TCRdb with MiXCR from the RACE reads. Of tens of thousands of distinct CDR3 sequences in the sample, approximately 5.5% were seen once. The CDR3 covers 16 residues. V lost 4 bases and J lost 8; bases outside the gene matches: 14. From germline, CDR1 is MGHRA and CDR2 YSYEKL. These data belong to a study of human T cells and chemical hapten exposure. Study information: Small pooled library volume differences chiefly drove per-sample TCR yield variation. Findings and limits, study-wide: TCRs above 1 in 1000 frequency stayed constant with DPC sensitization.

The receptor's source is a human donor in good health. Some clones in this sample may be carry-over from other donors' samples. The sequenced sample consisted of whole blood. This chain links TRBV4-1 with TRBJ2-3; 8 nucleotides agree with TRBD1. The CDR3 DNA is TGCGCCAGCAGCCTTCTCTCAAACAGGGGGTCGAGTACGCAGTATTTT. Its translation is CASSLLSNRGSSTQYF.